The entry below gives a single T cell receptor beta chain sequence along with its context. Its antigen is not known. The assay was immunoSEQ multiplex PCR, and TCRdb's table has in-frame clones only and misses some. The sample includes approximately 60,000 clones, roughly 90% seen only once; the top ten take less than 9%. The data are from a study of T cell responses to AZD1222 COVID-19 vaccine. V gave up 2 bases and J gave up 6 bases, with 8 bases separating them. The germline V gene has CDR1 SGHTA and CDR2 FQGTGA. The CDR3 sequence is 13 residues long. Overall study findings and caveats: Only six people who got AZD1222 tested seropositive at baseline. Nearly half of spike-specific TCRs reportedly go after variant regions that carry no mutations. A mostly white British donor set with more females was recruited, and clonal diversity was possibly underestimated. Spike-specific TCRs gained breadth and depth after people received two AZD1222 doses.

The chain recombines TRBV7-3 with TRBJ2-1, with D possibly TRBD2 on 5 matching bases. This TCR was recovered from an adult who received the AZD1222 COVID-19 vaccine. Here the sequenced sample was peripheral blood, taken 28 days after the second AZD1222 dose. The CDR3 region is CASSLFAGNEQFF. In nucleotides, the CDR3 is TGTGCCAGCAGCTTATTTGCGGGCAATGAGCAGTTCTTC.